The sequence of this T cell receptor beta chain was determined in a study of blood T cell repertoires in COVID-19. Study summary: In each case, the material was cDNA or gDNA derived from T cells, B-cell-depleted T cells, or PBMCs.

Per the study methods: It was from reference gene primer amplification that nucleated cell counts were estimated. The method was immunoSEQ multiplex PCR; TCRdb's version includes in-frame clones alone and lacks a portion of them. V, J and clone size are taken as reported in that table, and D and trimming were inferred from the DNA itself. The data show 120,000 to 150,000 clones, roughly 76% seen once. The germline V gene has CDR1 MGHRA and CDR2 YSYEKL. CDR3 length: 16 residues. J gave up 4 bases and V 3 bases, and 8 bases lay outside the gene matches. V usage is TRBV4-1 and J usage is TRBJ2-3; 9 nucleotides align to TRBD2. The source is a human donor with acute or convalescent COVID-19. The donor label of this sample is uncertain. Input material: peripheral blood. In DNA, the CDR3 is TGCGCCAGCAGCCACACCTTAGCGGGGGAGGCAGATACGCAGTATTTT. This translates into CASSHTLAGEADTQYF.